These T cell receptor beta chains were read from a single sample in a study of shared T cell receptors in the human thymus. The repertoire was sequenced with immunoSEQ multiplex PCR; TCRdb's copy has only in-frame clones and lacks some. The sample shows 700,000 or so clones, 80% to 90% of them seen only once. These data also formed part of another study, on human thymus T cells.

Material: thymocytes. These receptors were collected from a girl under three years old with a congenital heart defect. CDR3s include the opening cysteine and the closing phenylalanine or tryptophan. Fields, in order: V gene, J gene, D gene, clone size, CDR3 length, CDR3 DNA, CDR3 protein. The D gene is left open where the match is weak. Not all rows give a size; the values are once, few, many and, for expanded clones, a class.

TRBV19,TRBJ1-6,NA,NA,16,TGTGCCAGTAGCCGAAAGTGGAGAACCTATAATTCACCCCTCCACTTT,CASSRKWRTYNSPLHF
TRBV28,TRBJ1-6,NA,few,17,TGTGCCATCATGGGGGGGCACCTCCCTACCTATAATTCACCCCTCCACTTT,CAIMGGHLPTYNSPLHF
TRBV7-9,TRBJ1-2,NA,NA,14,TGTGCCAGCAGCTTAGGTGGGGGCCACTATGGCTACACCTTC,CASSLGGGHYGYTF
TRBV2,TRBJ1-1,TRBD1,NA,16,TGTGCCAGCAGTCGCCGGGACAGGGCATCTTACACTGAAGCTTTCTTT,CASSRRDRASYTEAFF
TRBV10-2,TRBJ2-2,TRBD1,NA,18,TGCGCCAGCAGCACAGGGACAGGGGATTCGATGAACACCGGGGAGCTGTTTTTT,CASSTGTGDSMNTGELFF
TRBV5-4,TRBJ2-2,NA,once,17,TGTGCCAGCAGCTTGCGGGTACCTACAGGTGACACCGGGGAGCTGTTTTTT,CASSLRVPTGDTGELFF
TRBV27,TRBJ1-3,TRBD1,once,17,TGTGCCAGCAGTTTAACTTTTACAGGGGAGACCGGAAACACCATATATTTT,CASSLTFTGETGNTIYF
TRBV10-3,TRBJ1-5,TRBD1,NA,15,TGTGCCATCAGGGGGGGACAGGGAGACGGTCAGCCCCAGCATTTT,CAIRGGQGDGQPQHF
TRBV7-9,TRBJ1-4,NA,NA,16,TGTGCCAGCAGCTTAGAGAGGTCAGGCGGGAGCGAAAAACTGTTTTTT,CASSLERSGGSEKLFF
TRBV18,TRBJ1-5,NA,NA,19,TGTGCCAGCTCATCGGGTTTTGTTACAGGGATGGTTGTACGTCAGCCCCAGCATTTT,CASSSGFVTGMVVRQPQHF
TRBV9,TRBJ2-5,NA,NA,17,TGTGCCAGCAGCCCATCGGCGGGACTGGAGTACCAAGAGACCCAGTACTTC,CASSPSAGLEYQETQYF
TRBV5-1,TRBJ2-7,NA,NA,14,TGCGCCAGCAGCCCGACCCGACAGCACTACGAGCAGTACTTC,CASSPTRQHYEQYF
TRBV2,TRBJ2-1,NA,NA,14,TGTGCCAGCAGTGAAGGGACTAATTCCAATGAGCAGTTCTTC,CASSEGTNSNEQFF
TRBV12-5,TRBJ1-2,NA,NA,12,TGTGCTAGTGGTATCCGGGGGTATGGCTACACCTTC,CASGIRGYGYTF
TRBV15,TRBJ2-1,TRBD2,NA,13,TGTGCCACCACCGGGGAGGGGAGCGGGCCTCGGTTCTTC,CATTGEGSGPRFF
TRBV18,TRBJ2-7,TRBD1,NA,18,TGTGCCAGCTCACCAAACCTACCGGGACAGGGTCCCCTAAACGAGCAGTACTTC,CASSPNLPGQGPLNEQYF
TRBV6-5,TRBJ1-6,TRBD1,NA,15,TGTGCCAGCAGTCAACCCAGGGGGCGGAATTCACCCCTCCACTTT,CASSQPRGRNSPLHF
TRBV19,TRBJ2-5,TRBD2,NA,14,TGTGCCAGTGCCCGCGAGCGGGGGTTTGAGACCCAGTACTTC,CASARERGFETQYF
TRBV5-5,TRBJ2-3,TRBD1,NA,20,TGTGCCAGCAGCGCCACCGATGACCGGACAGGGGGGACTAGCACAGATACGCAGTATTTT,CASSATDDRTGGTSTDTQYF
TRBV5-1,TRBJ2-7,TRBD1,NA,16,TGCGCCAGCAGCGTTGAGGACAGGGATAATCACTACGAGCAGTACTTC,CASSVEDRDNHYEQYF
TRBV19,TRBJ1-1,NA,NA,16,TGTGCCAGTAGCCCGCGTAGGGCGACAGGGAACACTGAAGCTTTCTTT,CASSPRRATGNTEAFF
TRBV19,TRBJ1-2,NA,NA,14,TGTGCCAGTAGTATAAGCACGGGGAACTATGGCTACACCTTC,CASSISTGNYGYTF
TRBV4-3,TRBJ2-4,NA,NA,14,TGCGCCAGCAGCCAAGGCACGGGGATTGGCATTCAGTACTTC,CASSQGTGIGIQYF
TRBV4-2,TRBJ2-3,NA,NA,12,TGTGCCAGCAGCCAAGACCGGGATACGCAGTATTTT,CASSQDRDTQYF
TRBV7-8,TRBJ2-7,TRBD2,NA,15,TGTGCCAGCAGCCACGAGGGGCTAGCGGGGACAGCTCAGTACTTC,CASSHEGLAGTAQYF
TRBV18,TRBJ1-1,NA,NA,19,TGTGCCAGCTCTGGAACCCGGGACACCTTTGGGGCGATGAACACTGAAGCTTTCTTT,CASSGTRDTFGAMNTEAFF
TRBV27,TRBJ2-7,NA,NA,13,TGTGCCAGCAGTTCCCAACCCGGGAACGAGCAGTACTTC,CASSSQPGNEQYF
TRBV29-1,TRBJ1-5,NA,NA,12,TGCAGCGTGAAAAGCTACAATCAGCCCCAGCATTTT,CSVKSYNQPQHF
TRBV7-7,TRBJ2-3,TRBD1,NA,14,TGTGCTAGCAGCCTGAACAGGGGTACGGATACGCAGTATTTT,CASSLNRGTDTQYF
TRBV2,TRBJ2-1,NA,NA,14,TGTGCCAGCAGGGGTACCGACAGGGAGGATGAGCAGTTCTTC,CASRGTDREDEQFF
TRBV12-5,TRBJ1-4,TRBD1,NA,19,TGTGCTAGTGGTTTTACCCCGGACAGGGAGAGATCAACTAATGAAAAACTGTTTTTT,CASGFTPDRERSTNEKLFF
TRBV5-5,TRBJ2-3,TRBD2,NA,15,TGTGCCAGCAGCTTGAGGACTAGCGGGGGGGATACGCAGTATTTT,CASSLRTSGGDTQYF
TRBV28,TRBJ2-1,TRBD1,few,19,TGTGCCAGCAGCCCTACCTCACCGACCGGGACAGGGGACCCCAATGAGCAGTTCTTC,CASSPTSPTGTGDPNEQFF
TRBV10-3,TRBJ1-2,NA,NA,14,TGTGCCATCAGTGAGGGCAGGGGTTTACATGGCTACACCTTC,CAISEGRGLHGYTF
TRBV28,TRBJ2-3,NA,NA,16,TGTGCCAGCAGTCTGAACAGGGCACAAAGCACAGATACGCAGTATTTT,CASSLNRAQSTDTQYF
TRBV5-4,TRBJ2-4,TRBD2,few,18,TGTGCCAGCAGCTCCGTACTAGCGGGGGGTACCGCCAAAAACATTCAGTACTTC,CASSSVLAGGTAKNIQYF
TRBV7-8,TRBJ2-1,TRBD2,NA,17,TGTGCCAGCAGCACTCGACTAGCGGGGGGCCGATACAATGAGCAGTTCTTC,CASSTRLAGGRYNEQFF